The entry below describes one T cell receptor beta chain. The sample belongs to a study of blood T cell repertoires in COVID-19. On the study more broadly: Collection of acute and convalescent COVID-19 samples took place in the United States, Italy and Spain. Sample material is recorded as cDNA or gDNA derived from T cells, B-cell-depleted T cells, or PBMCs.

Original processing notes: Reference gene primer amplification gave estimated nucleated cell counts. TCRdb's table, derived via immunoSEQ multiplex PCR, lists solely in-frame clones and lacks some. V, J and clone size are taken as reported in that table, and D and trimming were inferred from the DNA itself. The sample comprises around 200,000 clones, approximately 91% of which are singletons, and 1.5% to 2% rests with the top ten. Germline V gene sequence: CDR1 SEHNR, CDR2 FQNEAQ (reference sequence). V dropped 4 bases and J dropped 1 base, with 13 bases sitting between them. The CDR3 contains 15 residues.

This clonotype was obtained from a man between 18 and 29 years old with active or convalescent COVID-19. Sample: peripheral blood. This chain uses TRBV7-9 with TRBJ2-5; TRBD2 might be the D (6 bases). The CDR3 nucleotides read TGTGCCAGCAGCTCCACCGCCGGGGGCCAAGAGACCCAGTACTTC. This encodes CASSSTAGGQETQYF.